This T cell receptor (beta chain) was identified during a study of vaccination and CD4 T cells after COVID-19. Study-wide points: SARS-CoV-2-reactive clonotype medians increased from roughly 19 to 38, not significantly.

A remark on this clonotype: The target antigen is unknown. A read error may be the cause here, since a much bigger clone is one base away.

The treatment: approximately nine-day PBMC culture with coronavirus spike peptide pools or control peptides (ViraFEST assay). Harvesting of the unexposed donor's CD4+ T cells predated the COVID-19 pandemic (2011-2018). T cells were expanded with peptide pools, and expanded clonotypes were identified by TCR sequencing. Probing of unexposed-donor CD4+ T cells with SARS-CoV-2 S/N and four cold-coronavirus spikes was done, cells permitting. Cultured CD4+ T-cell DNA underwent Oncomine TCR Beta short-read sequencing. Genomic DNA was isolated from CD4+ T cells that had been cultured. One entry per CDR3 protein results from TCRdb running MiXCR on the PCR reads. This sample carries around 1,700 distinct CDR3 sequences, over 9.5% of them seen once, and the ten largest clones take about 13%. The CDR3 has 14 amino acids. Germline assignment: CDR1 LNHDA and CDR2 SQIVND (reference sequence).

V and J are TRBV19 and TRBJ2-5; D is possibly TRBD1 (5 bases). Sequenced input: CD4+ T cells from blood, cultured in vitro. The TCR comes from a human donor in good health. The DNA for the CDR3 is TGTGTCAGTAGTATCACCCCCAAGGGGGAGACCCAGTACTTC. Amino acids: CVSSITPKGETQYF.